This TCR beta chain was captured by sequencing in a study of T cells in Graves' hyperthyroidism and ophthalmopathy. Amplified TCR beta CDR3 regions came from RNA transcripts. Using the HTBI primer set, a first-round RT-PCR was run on the TCR CDR3. One entry per CDR3 protein results from TCRdb running MiXCR on the multiplex PCR reads. This sample carries around 600,000 distinct CDR3 sequences, more than 12% of them seen once, and the ten largest clones take 9.5% to 15%. The CDR3 totals 15 residues. The germline CDR1 and CDR2 sequences are SGDLS and YYNGEE. Trimming shortened V by 3 bases and J by 5 bases, and 16 bases separated the two germline ends. There are a few counts of this clonotype.

The chain employs TRBV9 and TRBJ2-3; no definite D call. Specimen: blood. The receptor was derived from a woman in her forties or fifties with Graves' ophthalmopathy. The CDR3 loop reads CASSGGVEWGDTQYF. CDR3 sequence (DNA): TGTGCCAGCAGCGGAGGAGTGGAATGGGGAGATACGCAGTATTTT.